These 24 T cell receptor beta chains were sequenced from one sample in a study of beta chain features in type 1 diabetes. Expressed TCRB transcripts got sequenced, as all isolated RNA was reverse transcribed. The method was immunoSEQ multiplex PCR; TCRdb's version includes in-frame clones alone and lacks a portion of them. This table has a few hundred thousand clones, over 10% appearing once. What was sequenced was naive CD4+ T cells from blood. These receptors originate from a man aged 18 to 30 in good health.

This clone was picked up a small number of times. The V and J genes are TRBV30 and TRBJ1-2; weak D call: TRBD1 (5 bases). The V gene's germline CDR1 is GTSNPN and CDR2 SVGIG (reference sequence). Trimming pared 0 bases from V and 4 bases from J, leaving 12 bases between. This CDR3 is built from 14 residues. DNA of the CDR3: TGTGCCTGGAGTGTCCAGGGTGGTGGCTATGGCTACACCTTC. Protein: CAWSVQGGGYGYTF.

J is TRBJ2-5 and V is TRBV5-1; TRBD2 is a possible D gene (5 bases). Germline V CDR1 and CDR2: SGHRS, YFSETQ. The CDR3 has 14 amino acids. V dropped 4 bases and J dropped 2 bases, with 12 bases sitting between them. In DNA, the CDR3 is TGCGCCAGCAGCACCGGGTCGGGGCAAGAGACCCAGTACTTC. Translating gives CASSTGSGQETQYF. The whole variable domain, remainder taken from reference TRBV5-1 and TRBJ2-5, is KAGVTQTPRYLIKTRGQQVTLSCSPISGHRSVSWYQQTPGQGLQFLFEYFSETQRNKGNFPGRFSGRQFSNSRSEMNVSTLELGDSALYLCASSTGSGQETQYFGPGTRLLVL.

With regard to this clone: Other DNA sequences from this sample encode an identical CDR3 as well. The chain joins TRBV6-5 to TRBJ2-4, with 7 bases matching TRBD1. CDR3 length: 14 amino acids. Germline loops: CDR1 MNHEY, CDR2 SVGAGI. The J segment lost 0 bases and the V segment lost 8 bases, leaving 4 bases of the junction unmatched. The CDR3 loop is CASRSGGAKNIQYF. As DNA, the CDR3 is TGTGCCAGCCGGTCAGGGGGAGCCAAAAACATTCAGTACTTC.

This chain links TRBV19 with TRBJ2-1; D is possibly TRBD2 (7 bases). CDR1 LNHDA and CDR2 SQIVND come from the germline V gene (reference sequence). V shed 11 bases and J shed 3 bases, with 14 bases lying between them. This CDR3 has 13 amino acids. This CDR3 reads CAAGRGDYNEQFF. The CDR3 region has the DNA TGTGCCGCAGGGAGGGGGGACTACAATGAGCAGTTCTTC.

A few counts support this clone. The chain links TRBV4-3 to TRBJ1-3; 9 nucleotides align to TRBD1. The V and J ends lost 3 bases and 1 base, in that order; junction bases with no gene match: 7. CDR1 and CDR2 from the germline V gene are LGHNA and YSLEER. This CDR3 region has 17 residues. The CDR3 protein is CASSQGTGGTSGNTIYF. The CDR3 nucleotides are TGCGCCAGCAGCCAGGGAACAGGGGGCACTTCTGGAAACACCATATATTTT.

A few counts support this clone. V is TRBV5-4 and J is TRBJ2-6; 9 bases are a match to TRBD1. Germline CDR1 is SGHNT and CDR2 is YYREEE (reference sequence). CDR3 length: 16 amino acids. Trimming took 10 bases from V and 0 from J; bases not matched to a gene: 8. The chain's CDR3 is CAGGQGPFSGANVLTF. The CDR3 DNA reads as TGTGCCGGGGGACAGGGACCCTTCTCTGGGGCCAACGTCCTGACTTTC.

This clone appeared a few times. The chain combines TRBV9 with TRBJ2-1; 12 bases fit TRBD2. Germline V CDR1 and CDR2: SGDLS, YYNGEE. V was pared by 0 bases and J by 9 bases, with 4 bases of the junction left unmatched. This CDR3 region has 15 residues. The CDR3, as DNA: TGTGCCAGCAGCGTAGCTAGCGGGGGGGTTGGTGAGCAGTTCTTC. Protein product: CASSVASGGVGEQFF.

This clone was seen a handful of times. The chain links TRBV7-2 to TRBJ1-2; no firm D call. Germline V gene data show CDR1 as SGHTA and CDR2 as FQGNSA. This CDR3 contains 13 residues. The V gene lost 5 bases and the J gene lost 2 bases, with 9 bases spanning the gap. The CDR3 DNA reads as TGTGCCAGCAGCCAGACACAGAACTATGGCTACACCTTC. Encoded protein: CASSQTQNYGYTF.

This clone turned up a few times. The chain employs TRBV5-1 and TRBJ2-2, with a tentative D call TRBD2 (6 bases). The germline CDR1 and CDR2 sequences are SGHRS and YFSETQ. The CDR3 consists of 14 residues. Trimming removed 2 bases at V and 6 bases at J, with 11 bases between. Here the CDR3 reads CASSFSGRSGELFF. In nucleotides, the CDR3 is TGCGCCAGCAGCTTTTCTGGGAGGTCCGGGGAGCTGTTTTTT.

V gene TRBV7-3 combines with J gene TRBJ2-7, with D possibly being TRBD2 (6 bases). CDR3 length: 15 residues. Germline V gene lookup returns CDR1 SGHTA and CDR2 FQGTGA. Trimming took off 2 bases at V and 2 bases at J, with 13 bases between the two ends. DNA of the CDR3: TGTGCCAGCAGCTTAGGTCTAGCGCCTACCTACGAGCAGTACTTC. Translating it yields CASSLGLAPTYEQYF. Based on the CDR3 plus reference TRBV7-3 and TRBJ2-7, the full variable domain is GAGVSQTPSNKVTEKGKYVELRCDPISGHTALYWYRQSLGQGPEFLIYFQGTGAADDSGLPNDRFFAVRPEGSVSTLKIQRTERGDSAVYLCASSLGLAPTYEQYFGPGTRLTVT.

The V call is TRBV4-3, the J call TRBJ2-5; D possibly corresponds to TRBD1 (6 bases). The DNA matches TRBJ2-7 better at its end, which makes the J call doubtful. The germline V gene encodes CDR1 LGHNA and CDR2 YSLEER. The length of the CDR3 is 15 residues. The CDR3 DNA follows: TGCGCCAGCAGCCAAGATCAGGGGAAATTCTACGAGCAGTACTTC. The encoded protein is CASSQDQGKFYEQYF.

This clone was observed a handful of times. This chain connects TRBV4-1 to TRBJ2-5, with 9 nucleotides matching TRBD2. Germline V CDR1 and CDR2: MGHRA, YSYEKL. J was trimmed by 2 bases and V by 4 bases; bases with no gene match: 8. The CDR3 has 16 amino acids. The CDR3 DNA follows: TGCGCCAGCAGCCCCCAGGAGCGGGGGGCGCAAGAGACCCAGTACTTC. This encodes CASSPQERGAQETQYF.

The chain links TRBV4-2 to TRBJ1-1; D unclear. Trimming took off 0 bases at V and 1 base at J, with 9 bases between the two ends. Germline lookup yields CDR1 LGHNA and CDR2 YNFKEQ. CDR3 length equals 15 residues. The CDR3, as DNA: TGTGCCAGCAGCCAAGAGCGGGGAAGGAACACTGAAGCTTTCTTT. Translated: CASSQERGRNTEAFF.

The V gene is TRBV27, the J gene TRBJ2-7; 10 bases are shared with TRBD2. Looked up from germline, CDR1 is MNHEY and CDR2 is SMNVEV (reference sequence). The V segment lost 6 bases and the J segment 2 bases; nucleotides outside the gene matches: 4. The CDR3 runs 14 residues. The CDR3 DNA follows: TGTGCCAGCAGGAGCGGGAGGGCGACCTACGAGCAGTACTTC. It codes for CASRSGRATYEQYF.

This clone turned up a few times. The chain links TRBV30 to TRBJ1-1, with TRBD1 identical over 8 bases. The CDR3 spans 13 residues. CDR1 GTSNPN and CDR2 SVGIG come from the germline V gene (reference sequence). Trimming took 5 bases from V and 8 from J; bases not matched to a gene: 10. DNA for the CDR3: TGTGCCTGGGGCCTACAGGGGGGACGAGAAGCTTTCTTT. It encodes CAWGLQGGREAFF.

This clone was observed a handful of times. This chain connects TRBV15 to TRBJ2-7; 11 positions agree with TRBD2. The V and J ends lost 1 base and 0 bases, in that order; junction bases with no gene match: 5. The CDR3 length is 17 residues. Germline CDR1 and CDR2: LNHNV and YYDKDF (reference sequence). CDR3 region: CATSRGPSGRSSYEQYF. The CDR3 region has the DNA TGTGCCACCAGCAGAGGTCCTAGCGGGAGGAGCTCCTACGAGCAGTACTTC.

This clone was counted a few times. The chain has TRBV27 and TRBJ2-1; D unclear. The V end was cut by 5 bases, the J end by 5 bases, with 7 bases between. In germline, CDR1 is MNHEY, CDR2 SMNVEV (reference sequence). The CDR3 has 12 residues. CDR3 coding DNA: TGTGCCAGCAGTAAATTAAACAATGAGCAGTTCTTC. This translates into CASSKLNNEQFF.

V and J are TRBV5-4 and TRBJ1-2; TRBD1 is a possible D gene (6 bases). The V end lost 5 bases, the J end lost 7 bases, and 15 bases lay between the germline ends. This CDR3 has 13 residues. Germline CDR1 and CDR2: SGHNT and YYREEE (reference sequence). CDR3 amino acids: CASRVGGARGYTF. As DNA, the CDR3 is TGTGCCAGCAGGGTGGGGGGGGCGCGTGGCTACACCTTC.

This clone has more than one count but fewer than ten. The chain carries TRBV28 and TRBJ1-6; no firm D call. The length of the CDR3 is 12 residues. Germline values: CDR1 MDHEN, CDR2 SYDVKM. V was cut by 4 bases and J by 12 bases, with 10 bases left in between. CDR3 DNA: TGTGCCAGCAGTTCCCTCCCCGGACCCCTCCACTTT. This encodes CASSSLPGPLHF.

The V gene is TRBV28, the J gene TRBJ2-6; D call uncertain. Germline V gene lookup returns CDR1 MDHEN and CDR2 SYDVKM. The CDR3 spans 15 residues. The V end lost 3 bases, the J end lost 4 bases, and 10 bases lay between the germline ends. The CDR3 is CASSFPGSGANVLTF. The CDR3, as DNA: TGTGCCAGCAGTTTCCCAGGCTCCGGGGCCAACGTCCTGACTTTC. The entire variable domain, with the rest obtained from reference TRBV28 and TRBJ2-6, is as follows: DVKVTQSSRYLVKRTGEKVFLECVQDMDHENMFWYRQDPGLGLRLIYFSYDVKMKEKGDIPEGYSVSREKKERFSLILESASTNQTSMYLCASSFPGSGANVLTFGAGSRLTVL.

The V call is TRBV11-2, the J call TRBJ2-2; 11 bases match TRBD2. The germline gives CDR1 SGHAT, CDR2 FQNNGV. The CDR3 is 15 residues long. J lost 6 bases, V lost 4 bases, and 4 bases had no gene match. The CDR3 sequence is CASSSTSGSAGELFF. For the CDR3, the DNA is TGTGCCAGCAGCTCTACTAGCGGGAGTGCCGGGGAGCTGTTTTTT.

This clone has only one observation. This chain uses TRBV28 with TRBJ1-4, with D perhaps TRBD1 (5 bases). CDR1 MDHEN and CDR2 SYDVKM come from the germline V gene. V was shortened by 5 bases and J by 7 bases, with 14 bases between the two germline ends. CDR3 size: 14 residues. The CDR3, as DNA: TGTGCCAGCAGTGTTCAGGGTAGTGGTGAAAAACTGTTTTTT. Translated: CASSVQGSGEKLFF.

The chain has TRBV5-4 and TRBJ2-3; 9 bases align to TRBD2. The ends lost 2 bases at V and 0 bases at J; junction bases unmatched: 4. The CDR3 is 16 residues long. Germline-derived CDR1 and CDR2 are SGHNT and YYREEE (reference sequence). CDR3 region: CASSLAGGQSTDTQYF. For the CDR3, the DNA is TGTGCCAGCAGCTTAGCGGGGGGACAAAGCACAGATACGCAGTATTTT.

The chain is built from TRBV27 and TRBJ2-3; maybe TRBD2 (6 bases). The CDR3 length is 14 residues. The V gene lost 5 bases and the J gene lost 2 bases, with 11 bases spanning the gap. CDR1 and CDR2 (germline): MNHEY, SMNVEV (reference sequence). CDR3 in amino acids: CASSGGKVTDTQYF. The CDR3 DNA reads TGTGCCAGCAGTGGGGGGAAGGTCACAGATACGCAGTATTTT.